The 30 T cell receptor beta chains listed next were all sequenced from one sample in a study of CD8+ T cells in alopecia areata. Treatment in this sample: oral pan-JAK inhibitor, 5-10 mg twice daily. As the sequencing template, cDNA was produced by extracting RNA and reverse transcribing it. Here immunoSEQ multiplex PCR was the method, and the copy in TCRdb shows in-frame clones only, minus some. The data show about 200,000 clones, 50% to 60% seen once. The sequencing here drew on CD4+ T cells sorted from blood, taken at week 4, from a patient treated with tofacitinib. These receptors all come from a human donor with alopecia areata.

The chain carries TRBV27 and TRBJ2-5, with D possibly matching TRBD2 (6 bases). The germline V and J ends were trimmed by 1 base and 4 bases, with 10 bases remaining between them. CDR3 length equals 14 residues. CDR1 and CDR2 (germline): MNHEY, SMNVEV (reference sequence). This CDR3 reads CASSLWRDSETQYF. CDR3 nucleotides: TGTGCCAGCAGTTTATGGAGGGATTCAGAGACCCAGTACTTC.

This clone was observed a few times. The CDR3 protein is CSVGPPRGGYTF. DNA of the CDR3: TGCAGCGTTGGACCCCCACGAGGCGGCTACACCTTC. V is TRBV29-1 and J is TRBJ1-2, with D uncertain. V was cut by 4 bases and J by 8 bases, with 14 bases left in between. The CDR3 is 12 amino acids. CDR1 and CDR2 from the germline V gene are SQVTM and ANQGSEA.

This clone was picked up a small number of times. The V call is TRBV28, the J call TRBJ1-5; D gene unclear. Germline V CDR1 and CDR2: MDHEN, SYDVKM. V lost 5 bases, J lost 4 bases, and 6 bases lay in between. The CDR3 has 12 residues. The CDR3 spells CASSLFNQPQHF. The CDR3 DNA follows: TGTGCCAGCAGTCTGTTTAATCAGCCCCAGCATTTT. Using reference TRBV28 and TRBJ1-5 for the parts outside the CDR3, the full variable domain is DVKVTQSSRYLVKRTGEKVFLECVQDMDHENMFWYRQDPGLGLRLIYFSYDVKMKEKGDIPEGYSVSREKKERFSLILESASTNQTSMYLCASSLFNQPQHFGDGTRLSIL.

This clone has just a few counts. The chain recombines TRBV9 with TRBJ2-7; 7 bases are shared with TRBD1. This CDR3 spans 16 amino acids. V was clipped by 4 bases and J by 1 base; unmatched bases: 11. In germline, CDR1 is SGDLS, CDR2 YYNGEE. The CDR3: CASSPSDRVPSYEQYF. As DNA, the CDR3 is TGTGCCAGCAGCCCTTCCGACAGGGTACCTTCCTACGAGCAGTACTTC.

The rearrangement uses TRBV29-1 and TRBJ2-1; a weak D match, TRBD2 (7 bases). The V gene's germline CDR1 is SQVTM and CDR2 ANQGSEA. The CDR3 spans 15 residues. V was clipped by 1 base and J by 2 bases, with 12 bases between them. The CDR3 spells CSVEGRGGAYNEQFF. CDR3 DNA: TGCAGCGTTGAAGGACGAGGGGGGGCCTACAATGAGCAGTTCTTC.

The chain couples TRBV10-3 to TRBJ1-3; D is unresolved. This CDR3 is 15 amino acids long. The germline CDR1 and CDR2 sequences are ENHRY and SYGVKD. Trimming took off 7 bases at V and 3 bases at J, with 16 bases between the two ends. CDR3 protein: CAIKEGFVDGNTIYF. As DNA, the CDR3 is TGTGCCATCAAAGAAGGGTTCGTTGATGGAAACACCATATATTTT.

In this sample, this clone turned up a few times. The chain joins TRBV6-5 to TRBJ1-1, with D unresolved. This CDR3 contains 13 residues. Between the trimmed V and J ends, which lost 3 bases and 9 bases, there was a span of 14 bases. The germline gives CDR1 MNHEY, CDR2 SVGAGI. The CDR3 DNA follows: TGTGCCAGCAGTTATCCAGACCCCCTAAAAGCTTTCTTT. This translates into CASSYPDPLKAFF.

The chain couples TRBV5-1 to TRBJ2-7, with D perhaps matching TRBD2 (6 bases). Looked up from germline, CDR1 is SGHRS and CDR2 is YFSETQ. The V and J ends lost 0 bases and 1 base respectively, with 8 bases between them. This CDR3 has 14 amino acids. In nucleotides, the CDR3 is TGCGCCAGCAGCTTGGAGGCGGGATCCTACGAGCAGTACTTC. Its protein product is CASSLEAGSYEQYF.

V is TRBV11-2 and J is TRBJ1-2; 10 nucleotides line up with TRBD1. The CDR3 consists of 13 residues. Losses at the gene ends were 5 bases for V and 7 bases for J; bases not matched to a gene: 4. CDR1 is SGHAT and CDR2 is FQNNGV in the germline V gene. The DNA of the CDR3 is TGTGCCAGCAGCCGGGACAGGGGAGGTGGCTACACCTTC. Translated, it gives CASSRDRGGGYTF.

This chain links TRBV4-1 with TRBJ2-3, with 9 bases matching TRBD2. Germline CDR1 MGHRA, CDR2 YSYEKL. This CDR3 contains 17 residues. Losses at the gene ends were 0 bases for V and 4 bases for J; bases not matched to a gene: 8. The CDR3 protein is CASSQDRAGLAADTQYF. The CDR3 DNA follows: TGCGCCAGCAGCCAAGATCGCGCGGGACTAGCAGCAGATACGCAGTATTTT.

The rearrangement joins TRBV6-5 to TRBJ1-6; no clear D gene. CDR3 length: 16 amino acids. V was shortened by 4 bases and J by 7 bases, with 17 bases between the two germline ends. Looked up from germline, CDR1 is MNHEY and CDR2 is SVGAGI. The CDR3 DNA is TGTGCCAGCAGTTTCGTACAGATCGGGATCAATTCACCCCTCCACTTT. Its translation: CASSFVQIGINSPLHF.

This clone was observed once. The chain employs TRBV6-5 and TRBJ1-5; D remains ambiguous. The CDR3 is 13 residues long. Deletions cut 7 bases from V and 2 bases from J, with 9 bases between. Germline loops: CDR1 MNHEY, CDR2 SVGAGI. CDR3 loop: CASMQDGNQPQHF. The DNA of the CDR3 is TGTGCCAGCATGCAGGATGGCAATCAGCCCCAGCATTTT.

This clone occurred once. This chain connects TRBV29-1 to TRBJ1-3, with TRBD1 identical over 10 bases. Germline CDR1 and CDR2: SQVTM and ANQGSEA. With 6 bases clipped from V and 2 bases from J, the junction kept 1 base outside the gene matches. This CDR3 has 13 residues. The CDR3 coding sequence is TGCAGCGTCGGACAGGGGGCTGGAAACACCATATATTTT. It specifies CSVGQGAGNTIYF.

The V and J genes are TRBV29-1 and TRBJ1-1; D uncertain. Per germline, CDR1 SQVTM and CDR2 ANQGSEA. V lost 4 bases, J lost 7 bases, and 7 bases lay in between. CDR3 length: 10 residues. The CDR3 nucleotides read TGCAGCGTTGGACTCCTTGAAGCTTTCTTT. It encodes CSVGLLEAFF.

The chain couples TRBV29-1 to TRBJ2-3; no definite D call. V shed 4 bases and J shed 1 base, with 9 bases lying between them. Germline V gives CDR1 SQVTM, CDR2 ANQGSEA. This CDR3 has 13 residues. The CDR3 bases are TGCAGCGTTGCAGGCCGAGGCACAGATACGCAGTATTTT. Translated: CSVAGRGTDTQYF.

The CDR3 spells CASLVRESSETQYF. The CDR3 bases are TGTGCCTCTCTGGTCAGGGAAAGTTCGGAGACCCAGTACTTC. The V and J genes are TRBV2 and TRBJ2-5; D may be TRBD1 (5 bases). Germline V gene data show CDR1 as SNHLY and CDR2 as FYNNEI. CDR3 size: 14 residues. V dropped 11 bases and J dropped 5 bases, with 21 bases sitting between them.

This chain connects TRBV29-1 to TRBJ2-2, with TRBD1 matching 8 bases. The CDR3 is 15 residues long. Germline V gene data show CDR1 as SQVTM and CDR2 as ANQGSEA. J gave up 2 bases and V 5 bases, and 7 bases lay outside the gene matches. In DNA, the CDR3 is TGCAGCGTTTTAACGACAGGGGCAAACACCGGGGAGCTGTTTTTT. This encodes CSVLTTGANTGELFF.

This clone was picked up a small number of times. The chain uses TRBV29-1 and TRBJ2-5; 9 bases agree with TRBD1. CDR1 is SQVTM and CDR2 is ANQGSEA in the germline V gene. The CDR3 is made up of 13 amino acids. V trimming: 6 bases; J trimming: 4 bases; junction bases outside the gene matches: 6. CDR3 loop: CSVGADRGETQYF. The CDR3 DNA is TGCAGCGTGGGGGCGGACAGGGGAGAGACCCAGTACTTC.

Comment on this clone: The sample carries other DNA sequences with the same CDR3. The CDR3 DNA is TGTGCCAGCAGCTTGGCACTAGCGGACCAAGAGACCCAGTACTTC. Its translation: CASSLALADQETQYF. This rearrangement joins TRBV5-4 to TRBJ2-5; 8 bases agree with TRBD2. Per germline, CDR1 SGHNT and CDR2 YYREEE (reference sequence). The junction had 1 base not matched to a gene; V was cut back by 0 bases and J by 0 bases. CDR3 length: 15 amino acids. Drawing the rest from reference TRBV5-4 and TRBJ2-5, the complete variable domain is ETGVTQSPTHLIKTRGQQVTLRCSSQSGHNTVSWYQQALGQGPQFIFQYYREEENGRGNFPPRFSGLQFPNYSSELNVNALELDDSALYLCASSLALADQETQYFGPGTRLLVL.

The J gene is TRBJ1-6, the V gene TRBV7-2; D remains ambiguous. This CDR3 is built from 13 residues. With 5 bases removed from V and 9 bases from J, the gap between germline ends came to 11 bases. Germline CDR1 SGHTA, CDR2 FQGNSA. The CDR3 DNA reads TGTGCCAGCAGCGGATCCGCCTTTTCACCCCTCCACTTT. Amino acid sequence: CASSGSAFSPLHF.

This clone was observed a handful of times. The J gene is TRBJ1-2, the V gene TRBV7-2; D perhaps matches TRBD1 (6 bases). Germline values: CDR1 SGHTA, CDR2 FQGNSA. CDR3 size: 13 residues. The V end was cut by 1 base, the J end by 8 bases, with 11 bases between. The chain's CDR3 is CASSLEQGRGYTF. The CDR3 nucleotides are TGTGCCAGCAGCTTAGAACAGGGAAGGGGCTACACCTTC.

V is TRBV25-1 and J is TRBJ2-4; D remains ambiguous. Trimming took 3 bases from V and 4 from J, leaving 7 bases between them. The CDR3 sequence is 13 residues long. The V gene's germline CDR1 is MGHDK and CDR2 SYGVNS. CDR3 region: CASSDVPKNIQYF. The CDR3 DNA reads as TGTGCCAGCAGTGATGTGCCAAAAAACATTCAGTACTTC.

The CDR3 nucleotides are TGTGCCAGCAGTCTAGGGGGCGAGGGCACTGAAGCTTTCTTT. As protein: CASSLGGEGTEAFF. The chain carries TRBV6-5 and TRBJ1-1; 7 bases fit TRBD1. V shed 5 bases and J 4 bases; nucleotides not matched to a gene: 7. Germline assignment: CDR1 MNHEY and CDR2 SVGAGI. The CDR3 consists of 14 residues.

The rearrangement links TRBV9 to TRBJ1-2; D might be TRBD1 (5 bases). V dropped 0 bases and J dropped 4 bases, with 13 bases sitting between them. Germline CDR1 SGDLS, CDR2 YYNGEE. The CDR3 runs 15 residues. CDR3 region: CASSVEGVGGYGYTF. CDR3 nucleotide sequence: TGTGCCAGCAGCGTAGAAGGGGTAGGAGGCTATGGCTACACCTTC.

This clone was detected only a few times. The V call is TRBV10-3, the J call TRBJ1-3; no firm D call. Trimming stripped 7 bases from V and 1 base from J, with 8 bases between. The germline CDR1 and CDR2 sequences are ENHRY and SYGVKD. The CDR3 contains 13 residues. For the CDR3, the DNA is TGTGCCATCAAGAGGGAATCTGGAAACACCATATATTTT. Its translation is CAIKRESGNTIYF.

This chain joins TRBV7-2 and TRBJ2-5; D gene unclear. This CDR3 is 11 amino acids long. V shed 4 bases and J shed 5 bases, with 5 bases lying between them. The germline gives CDR1 SGHTA, CDR2 FQGNSA. The CDR3 here is CASSSAETQYF. The CDR3 coding sequence is TGTGCCAGCAGCTCAGCGGAGACCCAGTACTTC.

This sequence joins TRBV4-1 and TRBJ1-5, with D hard to call. Germline values: CDR1 MGHRA, CDR2 YSYEKL. There are 17 residues in the CDR3. The ends were cut back, 1 base at V and 1 base at J, with 14 bases in the middle. The CDR3 region is CASSQVPLGMSNQPQHF. CDR3 sequence (DNA): TGCGCCAGCAGCCAAGTTCCTTTGGGGATGAGCAATCAGCCCCAGCATTTT.

V and J are TRBV15 and TRBJ2-3; D unclear. Germline V gives CDR1 LNHNV, CDR2 YYDKDF (reference sequence). CDR3 length equals 15 residues. V was cut by 6 bases and J by 0 bases, with 13 bases left in between. In nucleotides, the CDR3 is TGTGCCACCAGGCCTTCGATCTCTAGCACAGATACGCAGTATTTT. Its protein is CATRPSISSTDTQYF. The full variable domain, in which reference TRBV15 and TRBJ2-3 provide the parts outside the CDR3, is DAMVIQNPRYQVTQFGKPVTLSCSQTLNHNVMYWYQQKSSQAPKLLFHYYDKDFNNEADTPDNFQSRRPNTSFCFLDIRSPGLGDTAMYLCATRPSISSTDTQYFGPGTRLTVL.

This clone was seen more than once but under ten times. V and J are TRBV7-8 and TRBJ2-7; 10 nucleotides line up with TRBD2. Germline loops: CDR1 SGHVS, CDR2 FQNEAQ. CDR3 length: 17 amino acids. J gave up 2 bases and V 3 bases, and 10 bases lay outside the gene matches. CDR3 in DNA: TGTGCCAGCAGCTTGGGGTACACTAGCGGGGTTACCTACGAGCAGTACTTC. Translation: CASSLGYTSGVTYEQYF.

This chain links TRBV5-1 with TRBJ1-1; D call uncertain. Trimming left V 4 bases short and J 1 base short, with 11 bases between. CDR1 SGHRS and CDR2 YFSETQ come from the germline V gene. The CDR3 totals 14 residues. The CDR3: CASSPERPNTEAFF. In DNA form, the CDR3 reads TGCGCCAGCAGCCCTGAACGCCCGAACACTGAAGCTTTCTTT. Complete variable domain (other parts from reference TRBV5-1 and TRBJ1-1): KAGVTQTPRYLIKTRGQQVTLSCSPISGHRSVSWYQQTPGQGLQFLFEYFSETQRNKGNFPGRFSGRQFSNSRSEMNVSTLELGDSALYLCASSPERPNTEAFFGQGTRLTVV.